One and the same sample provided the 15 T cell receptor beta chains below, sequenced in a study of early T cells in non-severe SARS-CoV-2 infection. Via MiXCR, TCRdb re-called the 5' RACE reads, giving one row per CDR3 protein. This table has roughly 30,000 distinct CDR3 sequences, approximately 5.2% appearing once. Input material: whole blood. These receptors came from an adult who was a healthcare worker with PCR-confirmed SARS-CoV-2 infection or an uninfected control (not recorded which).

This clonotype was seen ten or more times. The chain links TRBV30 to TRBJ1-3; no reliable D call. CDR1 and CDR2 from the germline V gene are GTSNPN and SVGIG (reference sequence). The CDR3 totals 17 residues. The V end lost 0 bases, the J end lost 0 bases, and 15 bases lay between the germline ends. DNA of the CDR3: TGTGCCTGGAGTGTAGAGTTAATGGGCAGCTCTGGAAACACCATATATTTT. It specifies CAWSVELMGSSGNTIYF.

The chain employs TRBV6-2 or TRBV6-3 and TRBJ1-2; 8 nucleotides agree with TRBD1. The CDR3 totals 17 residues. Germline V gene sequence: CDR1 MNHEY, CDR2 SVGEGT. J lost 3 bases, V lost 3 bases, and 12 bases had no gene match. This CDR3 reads CASSYNPSRGRDYGYTF. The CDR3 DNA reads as TGTGCCAGCAGTTATAATCCGTCCAGGGGGCGAGACTATGGCTACACCTTC.

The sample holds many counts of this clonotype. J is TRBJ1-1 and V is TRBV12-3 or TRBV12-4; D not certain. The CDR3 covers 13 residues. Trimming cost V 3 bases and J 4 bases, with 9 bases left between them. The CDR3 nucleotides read TGTGCCAGCAGTTTTTGGGTTACCACTGAAGCTTTCTTT. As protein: CASSFWVTTEAFF.

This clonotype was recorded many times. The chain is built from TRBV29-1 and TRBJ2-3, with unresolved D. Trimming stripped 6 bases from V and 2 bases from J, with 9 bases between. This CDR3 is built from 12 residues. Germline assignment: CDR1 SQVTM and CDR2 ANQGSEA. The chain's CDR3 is CSVSYYTDTQYF. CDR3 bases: TGCAGCGTGTCATATTACACAGATACGCAGTATTTT.

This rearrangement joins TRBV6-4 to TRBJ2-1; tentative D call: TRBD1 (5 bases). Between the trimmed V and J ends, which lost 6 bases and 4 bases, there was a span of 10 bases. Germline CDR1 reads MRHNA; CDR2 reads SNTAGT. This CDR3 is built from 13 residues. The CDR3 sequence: CASSVDSYNEQFF. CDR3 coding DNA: TGTGCCAGCAGCGTAGACAGTTACAATGAGCAGTTCTTC.

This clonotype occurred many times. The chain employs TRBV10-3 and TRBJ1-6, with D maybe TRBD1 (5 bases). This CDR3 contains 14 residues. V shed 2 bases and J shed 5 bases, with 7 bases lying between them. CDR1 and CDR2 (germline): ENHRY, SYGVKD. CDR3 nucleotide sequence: TGTGCCATCAGTGAGGGGGGGAATAATTCACCCCTCCACTTT. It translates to CAISEGGNNSPLHF.

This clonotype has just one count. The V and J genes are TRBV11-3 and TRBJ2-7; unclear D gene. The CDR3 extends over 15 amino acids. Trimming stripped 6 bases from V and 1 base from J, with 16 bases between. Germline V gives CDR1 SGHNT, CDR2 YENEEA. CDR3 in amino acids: CASSHASSGSYEQYF. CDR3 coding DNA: TGTGCCAGCAGTCACGCCTCTTCAGGATCCTACGAGCAGTACTTC.

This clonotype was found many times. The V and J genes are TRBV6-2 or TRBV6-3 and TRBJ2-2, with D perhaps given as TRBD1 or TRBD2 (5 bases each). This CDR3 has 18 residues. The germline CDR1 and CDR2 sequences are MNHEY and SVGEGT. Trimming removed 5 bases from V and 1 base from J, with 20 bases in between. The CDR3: CASSDLRSGTQNTGELFF. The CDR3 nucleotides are TGTGCCAGCAGTGACCTCCGGTCCGGGACCCAGAACACCGGGGAGCTGTTTTTT.

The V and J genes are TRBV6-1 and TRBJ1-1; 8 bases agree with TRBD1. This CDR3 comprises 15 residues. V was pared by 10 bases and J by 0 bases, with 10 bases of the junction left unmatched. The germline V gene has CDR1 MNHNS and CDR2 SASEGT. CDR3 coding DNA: TGTGCCACCATACAGGGGGGAACTTTGAACACTGAAGCTTTCTTT. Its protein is CATIQGGTLNTEAFF.

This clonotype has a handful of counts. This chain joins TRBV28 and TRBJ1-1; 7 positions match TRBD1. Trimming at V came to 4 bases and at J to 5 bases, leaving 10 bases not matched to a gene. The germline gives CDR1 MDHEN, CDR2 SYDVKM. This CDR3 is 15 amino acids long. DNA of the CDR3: TGTGCCAGCAGTTCTCTAGGGGGCGCAAGAACTGAAGCTTTCTTT. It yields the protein CASSSLGGARTEAFF.

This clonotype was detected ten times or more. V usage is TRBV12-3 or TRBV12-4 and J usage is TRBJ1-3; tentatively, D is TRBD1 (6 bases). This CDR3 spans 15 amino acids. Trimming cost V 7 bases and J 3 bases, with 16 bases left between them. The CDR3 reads CASTPGGARGNTIYF. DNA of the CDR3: TGTGCCAGCACCCCGGGGGGGGCGCGTGGAAACACCATATATTTT.

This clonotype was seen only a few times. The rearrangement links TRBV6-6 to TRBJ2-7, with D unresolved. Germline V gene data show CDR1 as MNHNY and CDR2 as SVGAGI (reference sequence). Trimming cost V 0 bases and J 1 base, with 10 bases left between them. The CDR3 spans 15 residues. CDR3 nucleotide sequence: TGTGCCAGCAGTTACTCGTCAGACTTTTCCTACGAGCAGTACTTC. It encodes CASSYSSDFSYEQYF.

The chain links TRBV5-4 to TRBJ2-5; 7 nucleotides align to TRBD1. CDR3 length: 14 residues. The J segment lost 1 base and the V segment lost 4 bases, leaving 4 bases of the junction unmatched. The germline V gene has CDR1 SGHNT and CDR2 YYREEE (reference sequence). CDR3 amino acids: CASSPPGGQETQYF. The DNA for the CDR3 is TGTGCCAGCAGCCCCCCAGGGGGCCAAGAGACCCAGTACTTC.

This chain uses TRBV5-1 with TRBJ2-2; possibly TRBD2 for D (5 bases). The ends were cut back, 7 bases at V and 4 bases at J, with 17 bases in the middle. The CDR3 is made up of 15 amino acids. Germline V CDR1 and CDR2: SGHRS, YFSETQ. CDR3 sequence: CASHYDIEGTGELFF. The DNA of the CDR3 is TGCGCCAGCCACTACGATATAGAGGGCACCGGGGAGCTGTTTTTT.

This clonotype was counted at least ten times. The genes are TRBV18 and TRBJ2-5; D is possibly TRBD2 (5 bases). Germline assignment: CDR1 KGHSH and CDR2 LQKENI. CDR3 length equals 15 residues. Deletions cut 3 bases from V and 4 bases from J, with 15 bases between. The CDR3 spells CASSPNEGPSETQYF. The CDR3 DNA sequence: TGTGCCAGCTCACCCAACGAGGGTCCCTCAGAGACCCAGTACTTC.